This T cell receptor (beta chain) was identified during a study of T cell repertoires in cytomegalovirus infection. About the research overall: CMV infection together with matching HLA type was indicated by public TCR beta signatures.

TCRdb called the reads again in MiXCR, with one record for every CDR3 protein. Of more than 200,000 distinct CDR3 sequences listed, around 9% were seen once; the top ten hold roughly 16%. The study, taken as a whole, reports: Based on cumulative public TCR beta family frequency, carriers of CMV plus the relevant HLA were identified. Ex vivo responses were dominated by HLA-C-restricted CMV-specific TCR beta clonotypes.

The CDR3 covers 15 residues. From germline, CDR1 is MDHEN and CDR2 SYDVKM. V gave up 7 bases and J gave up 4 bases, with 16 bases separating them. In the case of this clonotype: The antigen remains undetermined.

The sequence derives from a human donor in good health (CMV status not recorded). Some clones in this sample may be carry-over from other donors' samples. This chain connects TRBV28 to TRBJ2-2, with D perhaps TRBD1 or TRBD2 (5 bases each). Sequenced input: PBMCs. The CDR3 nucleotides are TGTGCCAGCACAACATCCCGGGGCATCACCGGGGAGCTGTTTTTT. This translates into CASTTSRGITGELFF.